The 11 T cell receptor beta chains below all came from one sample that was sequenced in a study of blood T cell repertoires in COVID-19. Data came from immunoSEQ multiplex PCR; TCRdb stores just in-frame clones and leaves some out. The repertoire consists of approximately 99,000 clones, with 75% to 85% occurring once and the leading ten covering 18%. The sample was peripheral blood. These receptors were collected from a woman at least 80 years old with active or convalescent COVID-19.

The chain carries TRBV3-1 (or the pseudogene TRBV3-2) and TRBJ2-5; 7 bases match TRBD2. V dropped 2 bases and J dropped 5; count of bases not matched to a gene: 8. Germline V CDR1 and CDR2: LGHDT, YNNKEL (reference sequence). The CDR3 length is 15 residues. The CDR3 is CASSQTLARGETQYF. The CDR3 DNA reads as TGTGCCAGCAGCCAAACACTAGCGCGGGGGGAGACCCAGTACTTC.

This sequence joins TRBV21-1 and TRBJ2-1; the table's D call TRBD2 went unverified against the DNA. TRBV21-1 is termed a pseudogene. The CDR3 runs 12 residues. The CDR3 protein is CASSAWTSGRFF. CDR3 nucleotides: TGTGCCAGCAGCGCCTGGACTAGCGGGAGGTTCTTC.

V usage is TRBV6-2 or TRBV6-3 and J usage is TRBJ2-1; the match to TRBD2 covers 7 bases. V trimming: 2 bases; J trimming: 4 bases; junction bases outside the gene matches: 5. This CDR3 contains 15 residues. Germline V gives CDR1 MNHEY, CDR2 SVGEGT. Here the CDR3 DNA reads TGTGCCAGCAGTTACGCGGCTAGCGGTTACAATGAGCAGTTCTTC. Protein sequence: CASSYAASGYNEQFF.

The chain couples TRBV10-3 to TRBJ2-2, with 8 bases that match TRBD2. With 5 bases clipped from V and 2 bases from J, the junction kept 7 bases outside the gene matches. Germline V gene sequence: CDR1 ENHRY, CDR2 SYGVKD. The CDR3 is made up of 16 amino acids. The CDR3 is CAISYLGLENTGELFF. CDR3 nucleotide sequence: TGTGCCATCAGTTACCTGGGACTAGAAAACACCGGGGAGCTGTTTTTT.

CDR3: CASSQGAQGASYGYTF. The CDR3 DNA reads as TGTGCCAGCAGCCAAGGGGCGCAGGGGGCAAGTTATGGCTACACCTTC. The rearrangement links TRBV27 to TRBJ1-2, with TRBD1 matching 8 bases. CDR1 and CDR2 (germline): MNHEY, SMNVEV (reference sequence). V lost 6 bases and J lost 5; bases outside the gene matches: 14. CDR3 length equals 16 residues.

V usage is TRBV6-5 and J usage is TRBJ1-2; 11 bases fit TRBD1. J lost 2 bases, V lost 6 bases, and 5 bases had no gene match. CDR3 length equals 15 residues. The germline V gene encodes CDR1 MNHEY and CDR2 SVGAGI. The chain's CDR3 is CASRRTGGENYGYTF. The CDR3 nucleotides read TGTGCCAGCAGACGGACAGGGGGCGAGAACTATGGCTACACCTTC.

The chain couples TRBV7-7 to TRBJ2-2, with D possibly TRBD2 on 6 matching bases. Germline loops: CDR1 SSHAT, CDR2 FNYEAQ (reference sequence). The length of the CDR3 is 13 residues. CDR3 residues: CASSSVNTGELFF. Written as DNA, the CDR3 is TGTGCTAGCTCTAGCGTGAACACCGGGGAGCTGTTTTTT.

The chain has TRBV30 and TRBJ2-7, with 9 bases fitting TRBD2. There are 15 residues in the CDR3. The J segment lost 0 bases and the V segment lost 1 base, leaving 4 bases of the junction unmatched. Germline loops: CDR1 GTSNPN, CDR2 SVGIG (reference sequence). CDR3 DNA: TGTGCCTGGAGTGGACTAGCGGAACTCTCCTACGAGCAGTACTTC. It is translated as CAWSGLAELSYEQYF.

This chain links TRBV9 with TRBJ1-4, with D maybe TRBD1 (6 bases). The CDR3 runs 16 residues. Germline V gives CDR1 SGDLS, CDR2 YYNGEE. Between the trimmed V and J ends, which lost 0 bases and 6 bases, there was a span of 15 bases. The CDR3 nucleotides read TGTGCCAGCAGCGTAGCTGACGGCAGGGGATATGAAAAACTGTTTTTT. Protein: CASSVADGRGYEKLFF.

This clone was counted only a few times. J is TRBJ1-2 and V is TRBV5-1, with D uncertain. The CDR3 runs to 15 residues. Trimming stripped 0 bases from V and 8 bases from J, with 17 bases between. Germline V gene data show CDR1 as SGHRS and CDR2 as YFSETQ. The CDR3 spells CASSLDPRPQVGYTF. The CDR3 DNA follows: TGCGCCAGCAGCTTGGATCCCCGTCCCCAGGTGGGCTACACCTTC.

V gene TRBV6-1 combines with J gene TRBJ1-2; D perhaps matches TRBD1 (5 bases). Per germline, CDR1 MNHNS and CDR2 SASEGT. This CDR3 comprises 15 residues. The V and J ends lost 1 base and 6 bases respectively, with 15 bases between them. The CDR3, as DNA: TGTGCCAGCAGTGAAGGAAGAGGGACTGGCCATGGCTACACCTTC. It is translated as CASSEGRGTGHGYTF.